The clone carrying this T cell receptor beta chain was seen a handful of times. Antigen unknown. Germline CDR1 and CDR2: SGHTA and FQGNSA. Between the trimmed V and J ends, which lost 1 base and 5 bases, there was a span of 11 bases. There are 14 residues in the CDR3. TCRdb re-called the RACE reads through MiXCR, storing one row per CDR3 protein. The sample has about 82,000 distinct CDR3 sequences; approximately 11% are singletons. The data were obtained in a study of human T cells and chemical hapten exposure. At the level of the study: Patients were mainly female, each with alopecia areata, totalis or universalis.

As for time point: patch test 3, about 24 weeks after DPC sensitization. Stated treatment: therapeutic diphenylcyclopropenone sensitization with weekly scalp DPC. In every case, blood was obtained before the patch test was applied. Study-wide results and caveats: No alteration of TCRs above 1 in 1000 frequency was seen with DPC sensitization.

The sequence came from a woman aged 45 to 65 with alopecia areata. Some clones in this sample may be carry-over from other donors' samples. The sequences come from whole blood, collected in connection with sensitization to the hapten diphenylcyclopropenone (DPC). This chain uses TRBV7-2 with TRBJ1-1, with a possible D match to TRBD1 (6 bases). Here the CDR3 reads CASSLVQGGTEAFF. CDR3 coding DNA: TGTGCCAGCAGCTTAGTACAGGGAGGGACTGAAGCTTTCTTT.